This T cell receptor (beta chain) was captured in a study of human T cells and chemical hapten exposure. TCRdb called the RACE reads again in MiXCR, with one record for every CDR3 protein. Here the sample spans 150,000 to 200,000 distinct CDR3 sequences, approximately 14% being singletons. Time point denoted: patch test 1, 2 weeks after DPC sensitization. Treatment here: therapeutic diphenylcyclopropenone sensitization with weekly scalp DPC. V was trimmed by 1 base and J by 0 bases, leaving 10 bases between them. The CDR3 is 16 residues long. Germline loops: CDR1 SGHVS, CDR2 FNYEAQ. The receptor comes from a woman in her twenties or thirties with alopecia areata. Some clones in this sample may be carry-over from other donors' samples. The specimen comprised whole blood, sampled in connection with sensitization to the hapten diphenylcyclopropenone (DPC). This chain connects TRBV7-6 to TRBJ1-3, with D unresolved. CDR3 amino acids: CASSLGTWGSGNTIYF. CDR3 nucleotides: TGTGCCAGCAGCTTAGGGACGTGGGGCTCTGGAAACACCATATATTTT.